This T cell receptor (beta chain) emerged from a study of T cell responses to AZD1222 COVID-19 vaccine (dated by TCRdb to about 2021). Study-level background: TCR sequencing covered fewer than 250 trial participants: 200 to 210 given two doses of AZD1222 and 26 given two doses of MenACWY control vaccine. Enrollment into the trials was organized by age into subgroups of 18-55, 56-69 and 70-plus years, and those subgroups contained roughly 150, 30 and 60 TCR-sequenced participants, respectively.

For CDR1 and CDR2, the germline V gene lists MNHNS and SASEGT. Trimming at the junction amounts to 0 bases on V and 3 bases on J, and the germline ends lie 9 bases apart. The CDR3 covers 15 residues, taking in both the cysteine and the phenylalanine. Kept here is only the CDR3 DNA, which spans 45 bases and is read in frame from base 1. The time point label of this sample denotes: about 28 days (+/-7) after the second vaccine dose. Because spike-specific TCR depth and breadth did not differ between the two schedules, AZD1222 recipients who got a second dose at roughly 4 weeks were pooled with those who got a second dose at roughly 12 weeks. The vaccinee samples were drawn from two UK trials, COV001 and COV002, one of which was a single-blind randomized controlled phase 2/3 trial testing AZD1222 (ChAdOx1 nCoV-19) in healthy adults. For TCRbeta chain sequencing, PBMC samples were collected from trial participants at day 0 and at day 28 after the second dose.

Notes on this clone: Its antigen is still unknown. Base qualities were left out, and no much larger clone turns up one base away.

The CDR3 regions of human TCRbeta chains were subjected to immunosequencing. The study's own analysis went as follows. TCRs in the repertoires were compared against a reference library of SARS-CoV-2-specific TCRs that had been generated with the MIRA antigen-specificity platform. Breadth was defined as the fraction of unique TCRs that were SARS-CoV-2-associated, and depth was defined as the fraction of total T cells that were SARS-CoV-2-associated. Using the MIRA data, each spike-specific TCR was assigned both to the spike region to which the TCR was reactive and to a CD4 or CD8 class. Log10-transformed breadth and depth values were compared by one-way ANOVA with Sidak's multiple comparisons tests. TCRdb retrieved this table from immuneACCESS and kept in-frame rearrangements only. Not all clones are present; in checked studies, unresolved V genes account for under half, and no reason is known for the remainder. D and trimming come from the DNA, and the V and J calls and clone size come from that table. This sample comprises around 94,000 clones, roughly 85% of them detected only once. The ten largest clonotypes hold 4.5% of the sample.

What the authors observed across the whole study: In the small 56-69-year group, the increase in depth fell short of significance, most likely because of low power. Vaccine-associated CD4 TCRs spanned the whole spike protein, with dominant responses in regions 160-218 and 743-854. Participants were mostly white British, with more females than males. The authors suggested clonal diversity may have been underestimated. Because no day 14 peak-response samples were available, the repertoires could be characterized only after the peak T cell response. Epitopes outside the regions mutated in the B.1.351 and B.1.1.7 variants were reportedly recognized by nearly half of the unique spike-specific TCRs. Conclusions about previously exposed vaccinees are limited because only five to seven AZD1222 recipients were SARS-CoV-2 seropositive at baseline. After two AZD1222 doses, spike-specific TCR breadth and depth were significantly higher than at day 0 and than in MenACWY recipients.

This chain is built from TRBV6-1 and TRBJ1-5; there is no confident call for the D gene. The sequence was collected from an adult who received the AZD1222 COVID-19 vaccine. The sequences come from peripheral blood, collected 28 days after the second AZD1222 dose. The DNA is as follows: TGTGCCAGCAGTGAAGCCTTAGGGCCCAATCAGCCCCAGCATTTT. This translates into CASSEALGPNQPQHF.